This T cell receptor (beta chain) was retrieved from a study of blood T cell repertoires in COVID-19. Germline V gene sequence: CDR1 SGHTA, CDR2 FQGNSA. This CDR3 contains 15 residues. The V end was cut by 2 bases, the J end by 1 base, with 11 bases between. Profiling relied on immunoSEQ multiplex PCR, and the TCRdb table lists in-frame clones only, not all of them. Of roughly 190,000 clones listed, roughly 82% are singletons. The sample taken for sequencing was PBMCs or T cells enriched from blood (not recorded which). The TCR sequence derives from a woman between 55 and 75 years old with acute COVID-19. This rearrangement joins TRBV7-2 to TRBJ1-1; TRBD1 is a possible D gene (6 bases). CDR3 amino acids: CASSLLRTANTEAFF. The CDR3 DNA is TGTGCCAGCAGCTTATTACGGACAGCGAACACTGAAGCTTTCTTT.